One and the same sample provided the 16 T cell receptor beta chains below, sequenced in a study of T cells in Graves' hyperthyroidism and ophthalmopathy. Amplified TCR beta CDR3 regions derived from RNA transcripts. The primer set for the first-round RT-PCR of the TCR CDR3 was HTBI. TCRdb redid the calling of the multiplex PCR reads with MiXCR, one entry per CDR3 protein. The sample has nearly 600,000 distinct CDR3 sequences; about 14% are singletons. Sequencing used blood. These receptors all stem from a woman aged 18-29 years with Graves' ophthalmopathy.

The V call is TRBV6-1, the J call TRBJ1-2; TRBD1 might be the D (6 bases). Germline CDR1 MNHNS, CDR2 SASEGT. Trimming shortened V by 6 bases and J by 4 bases, and 24 bases separated the two germline ends. CDR3 length: 17 amino acids. The CDR3, as DNA: TGTGCCAGCAGCCCGAATTGGCCCCCGGGGGCCCCCTATGGCTACACCTTC. Encoded protein: CASSPNWPPGAPYGYTF.

V is TRBV20-1 and J is TRBJ2-1, with 9 nucleotides matching TRBD2. V was clipped by 0 bases and J by 1 base; unmatched bases: 4. Germline V gene data show CDR1 as DFQATT and CDR2 as SNEGSKA (reference sequence). The CDR3 has 16 residues. CDR3: CSARDYLAGSYNEQFF. The CDR3 DNA reads as TGCAGTGCTAGAGATTACCTAGCGGGGTCCTACAATGAGCAGTTCTTC.

This clonotype was seen many times. The chain combines TRBV28 with TRBJ1-5; D possibly corresponds to TRBD1 (6 bases). Trimming removed 10 bases at V and 4 bases at J, with 20 bases between. The CDR3 is made up of 15 amino acids. CDR1 MDHEN and CDR2 SYDVKM come from the germline V gene. CDR3 sequence (DNA): TGTGCCACCCAAGGGGGGGGGGCCCGGAATCAGCCCCAGCATTTT. Amino acid sequence: CATQGGGARNQPQHF.

This clonotype was counted only a few times. DNA for the CDR3: TGTGCCAGCAGAGCAGACAGATCGGGGATCTGGGATGAGCAGTTCTTC. Its protein product is CASRADRSGIWDEQFF. V is TRBV3-2 and J is TRBJ2-1; the listed D gene, TRBD1, was not tested against the DNA. TRBV3-2 is a pseudogene segment. This CDR3 comprises 16 residues.

This clonotype came up many times. V gene TRBV12-5 combines with J gene TRBJ1-2; 7 positions match TRBD1. V lost 10 bases, J lost 0 bases, and 5 bases stayed unmatched. This CDR3 region has 13 residues. Germline assignment: CDR1 LGHNT and CDR2 FRNRAP. CDR3 nucleotide sequence: TGTGCTAATGGGACAGACACTAACTATGGCTACACCTTC. Its translation: CANGTDTNYGYTF.

This clonotype showed up many times. V and J are TRBV12-3 or TRBV12-4 and TRBJ2-7, with 8 bases matching TRBD2. The CDR3 is 14 amino acids. V was pared by 7 bases and J by 0 bases, with 5 bases of the junction left unmatched. DNA of the CDR3: TGTGCCAGCACCCTCGGGGGGGCCTCCTACGAGCAGTACTTC. Residues: CASTLGGASYEQYF.

The rearrangement uses TRBV6-1 and TRBJ1-5; D is uncertain. The CDR3 runs to 15 residues. Trimming stripped 10 bases from V and 3 bases from J, with 19 bases between. From germline, CDR1 is MNHNS and CDR2 SASEGT. CDR3 residues: CATQHVQTFNQPQHF. CDR3 DNA sequence: TGTGCCACACAACACGTTCAGACGTTCAATCAGCCCCAGCATTTT.

The table lists this clonotype with many counts. This chain connects TRBV5-1 to TRBJ2-7; TRBD1 agrees at 8 bases. Germline values: CDR1 SGHRS, CDR2 YFSETQ. CDR3 length equals 13 residues. V was clipped by 3 bases and J by 6 bases; unmatched bases: 5. This CDR3 reads CASSWGQVSEQYF. The CDR3 coding sequence is TGCGCCAGCAGCTGGGGACAGGTCTCCGAGCAGTACTTC.

The chain combines TRBV9 with TRBJ2-2; 7 nucleotides align to TRBD2. V trimming: 4 bases; J trimming: 0 bases; junction bases outside the gene matches: 9. The CDR3 has 17 amino acids. Germline CDR1 and CDR2: SGDLS and YYNGEE. The CDR3 DNA sequence: TGTGCCAGCAGCCCCGGGGGGAGCGCGACGAACACCGGGGAGCTGTTTTTT. Translation gives CASSPGGSATNTGELFF.

This clonotype was observed at least ten times. This sequence joins TRBV10-2 and TRBJ2-3; D is uncertain. Per germline, CDR1 WSHSY and CDR2 SAAADI. V was cut by 3 bases and J by 3 bases, with 13 bases left in between. CDR3 size: 15 residues. Here the CDR3 reads CASSDLRLETDTQYF. The CDR3 DNA reads TGCGCCAGCAGTGACCTACGGCTAGAGACAGATACGCAGTATTTT.

In regard to this clonotype: Being one base from a much bigger clone, this may be a read error. V usage is TRBV9 and J usage is TRBJ2-3; D unresolved. Germline loops: CDR1 SGDLS, CDR2 YYNGEE. This CDR3 has 15 residues. With 0 bases removed from V and 0 bases from J, the gap between germline ends came to 8 bases. The CDR3 DNA is TGTGCCAGCAGCGTAGGAAACGAGAGCACAGATACGCAGTATTTT. Its translation is CASSVGNESTDTQYF.

The genes are TRBV25-1 and TRBJ1-2; D unresolved. Trimming left V 1 base short and J 3 bases short, with 3 bases between. Germline-derived CDR1 and CDR2 are MGHDK and SYGVNS. The CDR3 is 12 amino acids. CDR3 DNA sequence: TGTGCCAGCAGTGAATGGGACTATGGCTACACCTTC. Translated, it gives CASSEWDYGYTF.

V and J are TRBV28 and TRBJ2-1; D is ambiguous. Germline loops: CDR1 MDHEN, CDR2 SYDVKM. Trimming removed 3 bases from V and 6 bases from J, with 12 bases in between. The CDR3 extends over 14 amino acids. DNA for the CDR3: TGTGCCAGCAGTTTCGGTACTTGGCTCAATGAGCAGTTCTTC. It specifies CASSFGTWLNEQFF.

The chain combines TRBV4-3 with TRBJ2-7, with D perhaps matching TRBD1 (6 bases). The CDR3 extends over 15 amino acids. From germline, CDR1 is LGHNA and CDR2 YSLEER. The germline V and J ends were trimmed by 0 bases and 3 bases, with 12 bases remaining between them. CDR3 in amino acids: CASSQDGTTIYEQYF. The CDR3, as DNA: TGCGCCAGCAGCCAAGACGGGACAACCATCTACGAGCAGTACTTC.

J is TRBJ2-7 and V is TRBV10-3, with 7 nucleotides matching TRBD2. From germline, CDR1 is ENHRY and CDR2 SYGVKD. The trim removed 4 bases at V and 3 bases at J, leaving 12 bases unmatched. CDR3 length: 16 residues. CDR3 DNA sequence: TGTGCCATCAGTGTAAAATCAGGACTAGACAGCTACGAGCAGTACTTC. Translation gives CAISVKSGLDSYEQYF.

The chain links TRBV12-3 or TRBV12-4 to TRBJ1-6, with 8 bases that match TRBD1. The CDR3 consists of 13 residues. The J segment lost 9 bases and the V segment lost 8 bases, leaving 6 bases of the junction unmatched. The CDR3 DNA sequence: TGTGCCAGCGTACAGGGGGATGGTTCACCCCTCCACTTT. This sequence encodes CASVQGDGSPLHF.